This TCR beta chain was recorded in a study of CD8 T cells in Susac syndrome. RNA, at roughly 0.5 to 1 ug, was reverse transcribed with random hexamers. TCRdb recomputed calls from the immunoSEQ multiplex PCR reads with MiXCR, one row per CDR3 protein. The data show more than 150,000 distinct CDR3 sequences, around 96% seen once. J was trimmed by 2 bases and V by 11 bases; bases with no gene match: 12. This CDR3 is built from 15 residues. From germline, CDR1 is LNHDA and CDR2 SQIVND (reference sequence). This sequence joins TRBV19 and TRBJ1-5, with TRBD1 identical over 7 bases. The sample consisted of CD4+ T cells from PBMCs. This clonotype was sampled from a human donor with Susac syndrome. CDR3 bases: TGTGCCGAAGCACAACAGGGGCGAGGCAATCAGCCCCAGCATTTT. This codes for CAEAQQGRGNQPQHF.